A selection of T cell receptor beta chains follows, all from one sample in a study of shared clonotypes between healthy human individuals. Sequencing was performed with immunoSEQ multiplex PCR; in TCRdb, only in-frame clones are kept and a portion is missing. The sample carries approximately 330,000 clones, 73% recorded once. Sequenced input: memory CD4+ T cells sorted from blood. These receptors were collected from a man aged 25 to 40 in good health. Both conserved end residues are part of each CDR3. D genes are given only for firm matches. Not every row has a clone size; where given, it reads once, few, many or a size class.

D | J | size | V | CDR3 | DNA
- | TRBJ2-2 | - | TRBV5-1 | CASSFDANTGELFF | TGCGCCAGCAGCTTTGACGCGAACACCGGGGAGCTGTTTTTT
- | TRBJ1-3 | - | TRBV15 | CATSRDQRGFSGNTIYF | TGTGCCACCAGCAGAGATCAGAGGGGGTTCTCTGGAAACACCATATATTTT
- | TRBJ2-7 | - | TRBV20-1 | CSGRQGYEQYF | TGCAGTGGGCGGCAGGGGTACGAGCAGTACTTC
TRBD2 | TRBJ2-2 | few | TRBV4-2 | CASSRKNSGTPPLKTGELFF | TGTGCCAGCAGCCGTAAGAATAGCGGGACACCCCCCTTGAAGACCGGGGAGCTGTTTTTT
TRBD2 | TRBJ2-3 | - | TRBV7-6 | CASSLEASGSRGTDTQYF | TGTGCCAGCAGCTTGGAGGCTAGCGGGAGTCGGGGCACAGATACGCAGTATTTT
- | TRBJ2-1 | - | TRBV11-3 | CASSPGEARNEQFF | TGTGCCAGCAGCCCCGGGGAGGCACGGAATGAGCAGTTCTTC
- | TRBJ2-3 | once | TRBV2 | CASSAQTPSTDTQYF | TGTGCCAGCAGTGCTCAAACTCCAAGCACAGATACGCAGTATTTT
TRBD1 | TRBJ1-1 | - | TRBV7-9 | CASSLTGGEGEAFF | TGTGCCAGCAGCCTTACAGGGGGCGAGGGAGAAGCTTTCTTT
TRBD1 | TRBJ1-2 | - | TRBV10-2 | CASSDAGGPGGYTF | TGCGCCAGCAGTGATGCAGGGGGTCCTGGTGGCTACACCTTC
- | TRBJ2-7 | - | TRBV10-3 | CAVKDTYEQYF | TGTGCCGTAAAAGATACCTACGAGCAGTACTTC
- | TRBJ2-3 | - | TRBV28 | CASSPRQGRGTDTQYF | TGTGCCAGCAGTCCCCGCCAGGGTCGCGGCACAGATACGCAGTATTTT
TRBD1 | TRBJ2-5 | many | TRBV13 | CASSSRTGGQETQYF | TGTGCCAGCAGCTCTCGGACAGGGGGGCAGGAGACCCAGTACTTC
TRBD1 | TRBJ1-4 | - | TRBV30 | CAWSARTGGLRTNEKLFF | TGTGCCTGGAGTGCCCGGACAGGGGGCCTTCGAACTAATGAAAAACTGTTTTTT
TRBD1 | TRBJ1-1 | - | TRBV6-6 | CASSYAPGQGNTEAFF | TGTGCCAGCAGTTACGCTCCCGGACAGGGGAACACTGAAGCTTTCTTT
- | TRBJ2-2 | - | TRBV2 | CASSGRVGTGELFF | TGTGCCAGCTCCGGGAGAGTCGGCACCGGGGAGCTGTTTTTT